The rows below give T cell receptor beta chains drawn from one sample of a study of blood T cells in healthy people across ages. TCRdb used MiXCR to reprocess the 5' RACE reads, holding one entry per CDR3 protein. The table shows around 1.5 million distinct CDR3 sequences, with almost 60% occurring only once. The sequenced material came from blood. These receptor sequences come from a man aged 18 to 29 in good health. Both conserved end residues are part of each CDR3. Each record gives: D gene, J gene, clone size, V gene, CDR3 protein, CDR3 DNA. D genes are given only for firm matches. Rows may omit the clone size; those that give it use once, few, many or a size class.

TRBD2	TRBJ2-7	few	TRBV6-5	CATRTSGSYEQYF	TGTGCCACCCGGACTAGCGGCTCCTACGAGCAGTACTTC
TRBD2	TRBJ2-3	few	TRBV27	CASRGLAGVDTQYF	TGTGCCAGCAGGGGACTAGCGGGAGTAGATACGCAGTATTTT
-	TRBJ2-7	few	TRBV4-2	CASSHTIDTAFYEQYF	TGTGCCAGCAGCCACACGATCGACACGGCATTCTACGAGCAGTACTTC
-	TRBJ2-1	-	TRBV4-2	CASSPGVPHNEQFF	TGTGCCAGCAGCCCCGGGGTGCCCCACAATGAGCAGTTCTTC
TRBD1	TRBJ2-6	many	TRBV19	CATGQGDSGANVLTF	TGTGCCACCGGACAGGGGGACTCTGGGGCCAACGTCCTGACTTTC
-	TRBJ2-7	few	TRBV20-1	CSSRDITYEQYF	TGCAGCAGTCGGGACATAACCTACGAGCAGTACTTC
-	TRBJ1-2	-	TRBV20-1	CSARGSGLYGYTF	TGCAGTGCTAGAGGGTCAGGGCTTTACGGCTACACCTTC
TRBD2	TRBJ2-3	few	TRBV4-1	CASSPPGLAGHTQYF	TGCGCCAGCAGCCCCCCGGGACTAGCGGGTCATACGCAGTATTTT
TRBD2	TRBJ2-3	once	TRBV24-1	CATAKTSGGPRYDTQYF	TGTGCCACCGCAAAGACTAGCGGGGGCCCTAGATATGATACGCAGTATTTT
-	TRBJ2-1	-	TRBV3-1	CASSQEPGVGEQFF	TGTGCCAGCAGCCAAGAGCCGGGGGTCGGTGAGCAGTTCTTC
-	TRBJ2-5	-	TRBV6-6	CASSYSGVGETQYF	TGTGCCAGCAGTTACTCGGGGGTGGGAGAGACCCAGTACTTC
TRBD1	TRBJ2-4	-	TRBV5-1	CASRQGTGDWEQYF	TGCGCCAGCAGACAAGGGACAGGCGATTGGGAGCAGTACTTC
-	TRBJ2-7	-	TRBV7-8	CASSLGANSYEQYF	TGTGCCAGCAGCTTAGGAGCAAACTCCTACGAGCAGTACTTC
TRBD2	TRBJ2-3	-	TRBV20-1	CSANLAGDTDTQYF	TGCAGTGCAAATCTAGCGGGAGACACAGATACGCAGTATTTT
-	TRBJ1-4	-	TRBV14	CASSQTRLDRKNEKLFF	TGTGCCAGCAGCCAAACCAGACTAGACAGGAAGAATGAAAAACTGTTTTTT
TRBD2	TRBJ2-2	many	TRBV6-1	CASSTGTSGGDTGELFF	TGTGCCAGCAGTACCGGGACTAGCGGGGGGGACACCGGGGAGCTGTTTTTT
-	TRBJ2-5	once	TRBV28	CASSLRMAAETQYF	TGTGCCAGCAGTCTTCGTATGGCGGCGGAGACCCAGTACTTC
TRBD1	TRBJ2-7	-	TRBV7-9	CASRPPGQGIDEQYF	TGTGCCAGCAGACCTCCGGGACAGGGGATTGACGAGCAGTACTTC
-	TRBJ2-5	-	TRBV20-1	CSASSDYQQQSQETQYF	TGCAGTGCTAGTAGTGACTACCAACAACAGTCACAAGAGACCCAGTACTTC
-	TRBJ1-2	-	TRBV7-2	CASSSRVMNGYTF	TGTGCCAGCAGCTCAAGGGTTATGAATGGCTACACCTTC
-	TRBJ2-7	-	TRBV3-1	CASSPNGNEQYF	TGTGCCAGCAGCCCGAATGGGAACGAGCAGTACTTC
-	TRBJ2-5	-	TRBV12-3/TRBV12-4	CASSLVTGETQYF	TGTGCCAGCAGTTTAGTGACGGGAGAGACCCAGTACTTC
TRBD1	TRBJ2-7	-	TRBV29-1	CSVGHRGREQYF	TGCAGCGTTGGGCACAGGGGGCGCGAGCAGTACTTC
-	TRBJ2-5	few	TRBV5-1	CASRFGKETQYF	TGCGCCAGCAGGTTCGGGAAAGAGACCCAGTACTTC
-	TRBJ2-3	few	TRBV28	CASSIRPDTQYF	TGTGCCAGCAGTATACGGCCAGATACGCAGTATTTT